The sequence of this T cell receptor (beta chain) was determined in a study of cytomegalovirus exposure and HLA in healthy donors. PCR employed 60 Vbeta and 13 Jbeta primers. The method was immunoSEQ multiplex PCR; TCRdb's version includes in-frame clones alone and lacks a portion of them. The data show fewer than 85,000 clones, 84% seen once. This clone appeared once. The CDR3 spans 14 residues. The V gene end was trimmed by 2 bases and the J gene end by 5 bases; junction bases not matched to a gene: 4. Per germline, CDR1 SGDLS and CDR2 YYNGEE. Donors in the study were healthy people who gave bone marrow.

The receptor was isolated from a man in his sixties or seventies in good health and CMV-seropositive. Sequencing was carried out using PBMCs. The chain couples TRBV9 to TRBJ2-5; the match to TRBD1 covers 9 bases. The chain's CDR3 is CASSVGTGLETQYF. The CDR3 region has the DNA TGTGCCAGCAGCGTCGGGACAGGGTTGGAGACCCAGTACTTC.